Below are 17 T cell receptor beta chains sequenced from a single sample in a study of blood T cell repertoires in COVID-19. TCRdb's copy holds only in-frame clones and misses some; the assay was immunoSEQ multiplex PCR. The sample carries 130,000 to 150,000 clones, roughly 82% recorded once. The specimen was peripheral blood. The receptors were sampled from a human donor in a cohort sampled during active COVID-19.

The V gene is TRBV28, the J gene TRBJ1-3, with 8 bases that match TRBD1. Germline CDR1 MDHEN, CDR2 SYDVKM. CDR3 size: 19 residues. The J segment lost 4 bases and the V segment lost 5 bases, leaving 19 bases of the junction unmatched. The CDR3 coding sequence is TGTGCCAGCAGTAAAAGTCGGGACAGGAGTTCGGTGACCGGAAACACCATATATTTT. Amino acids: CASSKSRDRSSVTGNTIYF.

The chain links TRBV5-1 to TRBJ1-6; 10 positions agree with TRBD1. The CDR3 sequence is 14 residues long. V lost 4 bases to trimming and J lost 10 bases; unmatched junction nucleotides: 5. The germline CDR1 and CDR2 sequences are SGHRS and YFSETQ. The chain's CDR3 is CASSAGQGSSPLHF. In DNA, the CDR3 is TGCGCCAGCAGCGCGGGACAGGGGTCCTCACCCCTCCACTTT. The full variable domain, completed using reference TRBV5-1 and TRBJ1-6, is KAGVTQTPRYLIKTRGQQVTLSCSPISGHRSVSWYQQTPGQGLQFLFEYFSETQRNKGNFPGRFSGRQFSNSRSEMNVSTLELGDSALYLCASSAGQGSSPLHFGNGTRLTVT.

The V gene is TRBV3-1 (or the pseudogene TRBV3-2), the J gene TRBJ1-4; 7 bases agree with TRBD1. Germline CDR1 is LGHDT and CDR2 is YNNKEL (reference sequence). The CDR3 extends over 14 amino acids. V lost 1 base to trimming and J lost 7 bases; unmatched junction nucleotides: 3. CDR3 sequence (DNA): TGTGCCAGCAGCCAAGGACAGGGAGGTGAAAAACTGTTTTTT. This translates into CASSQGQGGEKLFF.

The gene calls are TRBV24-1 and TRBJ1-2; 9 nucleotides agree with TRBD1. The CDR3 contains 17 residues. The germline V gene has CDR1 KGHDR and CDR2 SFDVKD. V lost 4 bases to trimming and J lost 2 bases; unmatched junction nucleotides: 10. The CDR3 bases are TGTGCCACCAGTGACCTTCGGACAGGGGCAAGGAACTATGGCTACACCTTC. Its translation is CATSDLRTGARNYGYTF.

The rearrangement links TRBV6-5 to TRBJ2-7; 7 bases map to TRBD1. The CDR3 runs to 16 residues. V was clipped by 0 bases and J by 4 bases; unmatched bases: 9. Germline V gives CDR1 MNHEY, CDR2 SVGAGI. CDR3 sequence: CASSYSRQGLRYEQYF. The CDR3 DNA sequence: TGTGCCAGCAGTTACTCGAGACAGGGATTACGGTACGAGCAGTACTTC.

The chain recombines TRBV2 with TRBJ2-3, with TRBD2 matching over 8 bases. The CDR3 is made up of 15 amino acids. The J segment lost 1 base and the V segment lost 6 bases, leaving 6 bases of the junction unmatched. In germline, CDR1 is SNHLY, CDR2 FYNNEI. CDR3 nucleotides: TGTGCCAGCAGAAGCGGGAGTGGGGGCACAGATACGCAGTATTTT. It translates to CASRSGSGGTDTQYF.

The V gene is TRBV5-8, the J gene TRBJ1-4, with 8 bases fitting TRBD1. The CDR3 has 16 residues. Germline loops: CDR1 SGHTS, CDR2 YDEGEE. V dropped 4 bases and J dropped 8; count of bases not matched to a gene: 13. CDR3 DNA sequence: TGTGCCAGCAGCACGGACAGGGAAGGGGAGCGGGAAAAACTGTTTTTT. The encoded protein is CASSTDREGEREKLFF.

The rearrangement uses TRBV2 and TRBJ1-5, with D tentatively TRBD1 (5 bases). V lost 7 bases and J lost 0, with 16 bases in between. This CDR3 has 16 amino acids. Germline CDR1 reads SNHLY; CDR2 reads FYNNEI. CDR3 region: CASNNGRAYSNQPQHF. The DNA for the CDR3 is TGTGCCAGCAATAACGGCAGGGCTTATAGCAATCAGCCCCAGCATTTT.

The chain uses TRBV2 and TRBJ2-1; 7 nucleotides match TRBD1. The CDR3 runs 14 residues. The germline gives CDR1 SNHLY, CDR2 FYNNEI. The V segment lost 4 bases and the J segment 2 bases; nucleotides outside the gene matches: 2. CDR3 sequence reads: CASSGTGAYNEQFF. CDR3 bases: TGTGCCAGCAGTGGTACAGGGGCCTACAATGAGCAGTTCTTC. The whole variable domain, filled in from reference TRBV2 and TRBJ2-1, reads EPEVTQTPSHQVTQMGQEVILRCVPISNHLYFYWYRQILGQKVEFLVSFYNNEISEKSEIFDDQFSVERPDGSNFTLKIRSTKLEDSAMYFCASSGTGAYNEQFFGPGTRLTVL.

The V and J genes are TRBV7-9 and TRBJ2-1; D is ambiguous. Trimming left V 5 bases short and J 0 bases short, with 5 bases between. The CDR3 contains 13 residues. Germline values: CDR1 SEHNR, CDR2 FQNEAQ (reference sequence). CDR3 bases: TGTGCCAGCAGCCCTCCCTCCTACAATGAGCAGTTCTTC. It yields the protein CASSPPSYNEQFF.

The V gene is TRBV6-1, the J gene TRBJ2-5; no clear D. The CDR3 loop spans 11 amino acids. With 5 bases removed from V and 5 bases from J, the gap between germline ends came to 6 bases. Germline V CDR1 and CDR2: MNHNS, SASEGT. CDR3 sequence: CASSHGETQYF. The CDR3 DNA follows: TGTGCCAGCAGTCACGGGGAGACCCAGTACTTC.

This clone appeared a few times. The chain employs TRBV6-4 and TRBJ2-1; 8 nucleotides agree with TRBD2. Per germline, CDR1 MRHNA and CDR2 SNTAGT. This CDR3 contains 15 residues. V shed 4 bases and J 5 bases; nucleotides not matched to a gene: 7. The CDR3: CASSAQAGENNEQFF. The CDR3 DNA is TGTGCCAGCAGTGCCCAAGCGGGAGAAAACAATGAGCAGTTCTTC.

This clone showed up just once. The V call is TRBV7-3, the J call TRBJ2-1, with TRBD2 identical over 12 bases. V gave up 4 bases and J gave up 8 bases; unmatched junction bases: 6. The CDR3 runs 15 residues. Germline CDR1 SGHTA, CDR2 FQGTGA. DNA for the CDR3: TGTGCCAGCAGCTCGCTAGCGGGAGGGATTTATGAGCAGTTCTTC. Translation gives CASSSLAGGIYEQFF.

The CDR3 DNA reads TGCGCCAGCAGCCCAACAGCAGTCTCTGGAAACACCATATATTTT. This gives the protein CASSPTAVSGNTIYF. This sequence joins TRBV4-1 and TRBJ1-3, with D unclear. The germline V and J ends were trimmed by 4 bases and 0 bases, with 10 bases remaining between them. Germline CDR1 is MGHRA and CDR2 is YSYEKL. This CDR3 contains 15 residues.

CDR3 coding DNA: TGTGCCAGCAGCTTTCAGGGGAACAACAATGAGCAGTTCTTC. It is translated as CASSFQGNNNEQFF. The chain recombines TRBV7-3 with TRBJ2-1; D is possibly TRBD1 (6 bases). The V end was cut by 3 bases, the J end by 5 bases, with 11 bases between. CDR1 and CDR2 (germline): SGHTA, FQGTGA. CDR3 length: 14 amino acids. Combining the CDR3 with reference TRBV7-3 and TRBJ2-1 gives the whole variable domain GAGVSQTPSNKVTEKGKYVELRCDPISGHTALYWYRQSLGQGPEFLIYFQGTGAADDSGLPNDRFFAVRPEGSVSTLKIQRTERGDSAVYLCASSFQGNNNEQFFGPGTRLTVL.

CDR3 amino acids: CASSLALIGAGELFF. The CDR3 DNA follows: TGTGCCAGCAGCTTAGCATTGATAGGGGCCGGGGAGCTGTTTTTT. This chain joins TRBV7-8 and TRBJ2-2, with D tentatively TRBD1 (5 bases). Looked up from germline, CDR1 is SGHVS and CDR2 is FQNEAQ. V was shortened by 0 bases and J by 6 bases, with 11 bases between the two germline ends. CDR3 size: 15 residues.

The genes are TRBV27 and TRBJ1-6; unclear D gene. With 3 bases removed from V and 0 bases from J, the gap between germline ends came to 9 bases. The CDR3 consists of 16 residues. Germline CDR1 reads MNHEY; CDR2 reads SMNVEV (reference sequence). CDR3 region: CASSFQASSYNSPLHF. The CDR3 nucleotides are TGTGCCAGCAGTTTTCAGGCGAGCTCCTATAATTCACCCCTCCACTTT.